The clone carrying this T cell receptor beta chain appeared a few times. Germline V gene data show CDR1 as MNHEY and CDR2 as SVGEGT. V was trimmed by 5 bases and J by 4 bases, leaving 12 bases between them. The CDR3 is made up of 13 amino acids. The data belong to a study of low-dose radiotherapy and immunotherapy resistance in tumors. Both a constant-region primer and a V-primer adapter served to amplify TCRs across about 20 PCR cycles. TCRdb reanalysed the reads using MiXCR and keeps one entry per CDR3 protein. Of 50,000 or so distinct CDR3 sequences detected, approximately 33% appear once; the ten largest clones hold less than 9.5%. Time point indicated: after trial treatment. Sample treatment: LDRT plus nivolumab, ipilimumab, low-dose cyclophosphamide and aspirin (RACIN trial).

The chain employs TRBV6-2 or TRBV6-3 and TRBJ2-7, with D unclear. This clonotype originated in a male donor with rectosigmoid adenocarcinoma. The sample was PBMCs, taken after low-dose radiotherapy plus immunotherapy. This chain's CDR3 is CASSEFAQYEQYF. The CDR3 DNA reads TGTGCCAGCAGTGAGTTCGCGCAGTACGAGCAGTACTTC.